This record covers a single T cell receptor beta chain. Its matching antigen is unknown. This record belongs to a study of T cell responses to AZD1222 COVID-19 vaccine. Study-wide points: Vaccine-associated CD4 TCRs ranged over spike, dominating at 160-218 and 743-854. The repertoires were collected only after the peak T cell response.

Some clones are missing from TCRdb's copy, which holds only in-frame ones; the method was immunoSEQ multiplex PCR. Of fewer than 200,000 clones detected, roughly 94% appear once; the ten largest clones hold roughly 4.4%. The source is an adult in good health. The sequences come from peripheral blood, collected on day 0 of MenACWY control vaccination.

The CDR3 nucleotides are TGTGCCAGCAGCTTCGGGAACTACGAGCAGTACTTC. Protein sequence: CASSFGNYEQYF. This chain connects TRBV11-3 to TRBJ2-7; possibly TRBD2 for D (5 bases). This CDR3 spans 12 amino acids. Germline V gene lookup returns CDR1 SGHNT and CDR2 YENEEA. Trimming cost V 3 bases and J 3 bases, with 6 bases left between them.